This TCR beta chain was sequenced during a study of T-cell memory formation after mild COVID-19. In the study overall: Largely, the TCR clusters proved donor specific.

Researchers used 5'RACE with constant-segment primers to make TCR alpha and TCR beta cDNA libraries that carry sample barcodes and UMIs. TCRdb re-analysed the 5' RACE reads in MiXCR, keeping a single row per CDR3 protein. This sample carries a few hundred thousand distinct CDR3 sequences, approximately 25% of them seen once, and the ten largest clones take roughly 8.7%. As concerns this clonotype: Its antigen is still unknown.

The CDR3 totals 13 residues. Germline V gene lookup returns CDR1 SGHVS and CDR2 FQNEAQ. Deletions cut 4 bases from V and 8 bases from J, with 11 bases between. Whole-study findings and limits: Day 15 to 85 contracting clones showed balanced CD4/CD8; later expanders leaned CD4+.

This clonotype was obtained from an adult woman who had mild COVID-19 (a few samples of this study predate the infection). Cell type and time point are not known. The sequencing sample was made of PBMCs or a T cell subset sorted from them (not recorded which). V is TRBV7-8 and J is TRBJ1-4; D uncertain. The CDR3 bases are TGTGCCAGCAGCTCCCACATCGGGGAAAAACTGTTTTTT. Its translation is CASSSHIGEKLFF.